The 10 T cell receptor beta chains given below trace back to one sample, sequenced in a study of cytomegalovirus exposure and HLA in healthy donors. The primer mix had 60 Vbeta and 13 Jbeta primers. Profiling relied on immunoSEQ multiplex PCR, and the TCRdb table lists in-frame clones only, not all of them. Here the sample spans about 120,000 clones, roughly 79% being singletons. Sequencing was done on a sample of PBMCs. The receptors originated from a woman younger than 30 in good health and CMV-seronegative.

V usage is TRBV10-1 and J usage is TRBJ2-5; 7 nucleotides agree with TRBD2. The V and J ends lost 2 bases and 5 bases, in that order; junction bases with no gene match: 5. The CDR3 is 14 amino acids. Germline CDR1 reads WNHNN; CDR2 reads SYGVQD (reference sequence). CDR3 in DNA: TGCGCCAGCAGTGAGCAGCGGGGAAGTGAGACCCAGTACTTC. The encoded protein is CASSEQRGSETQYF.

V is TRBV29-1 and J is TRBJ2-1; TRBD1 agrees at 7 bases. The V segment lost 4 bases and the J segment 10 bases; nucleotides outside the gene matches: 13. Germline V gene data show CDR1 as SQVTM and CDR2 as ANQGSEA. CDR3 length: 14 amino acids. Here the CDR3 reads CSVVETGYLREQFF. The CDR3 coding sequence is TGCAGCGTTGTAGAGACAGGGTACCTGCGGGAGCAGTTCTTC.

The chain joins TRBV5-1 to TRBJ2-7; 11 bases map to TRBD1. V lost 5 bases to trimming and J lost 3 bases; unmatched junction nucleotides: 7. The CDR3 loop spans 15 amino acids. Per the germline V gene, CDR1 is SGHRS and CDR2 is YFSETQ. The CDR3 DNA follows: TGCGCCAGCAGTCTTACCGGGACAGGGGGCTACGAGCAGTACTTC. Encoded protein: CASSLTGTGGYEQYF.

This clone was recorded once. CDR3: CTSSQVRGSRTYEQYF. The CDR3 DNA sequence: TGCACCAGCAGCCAAGTTAGGGGCAGTCGAACCTACGAGCAGTACTTC. V gene TRBV1 combines with J gene TRBJ2-7; the table assigns TRBD1, which was not confirmed against the DNA. TRBV1 is listed as a pseudogene. The CDR3 is 16 residues long.

The chain is built from TRBV5-1 and TRBJ2-4; 7 bases are shared with TRBD2. This CDR3 comprises 15 residues. J gave up 1 base and V 5 bases, and 6 bases lay outside the gene matches. CDR1 SGHRS and CDR2 YFSETQ come from the germline V gene. CDR3 sequence reads: CASSQGGIAKNIQYF. DNA for the CDR3: TGCGCCAGCAGTCAGGGAGGGATTGCCAAAAACATTCAGTACTTC.

This clone has only a few counts. This chain joins TRBV5-1 and TRBJ2-7; a possible D gene is TRBD1 (6 bases). V lost 0 bases and J 5 bases, leaving 18 bases between the germline ends. CDR1 and CDR2 from the germline V gene are SGHRS and YFSETQ. The CDR3 contains 16 residues. CDR3 nucleotide sequence: TGCGCCAGCAGCTTGGGGTGGGGGCAAAAATTCCACGAGCAGTACTTC. This translates into CASSLGWGQKFHEQYF.

DNA for the CDR3: TGTGCCAGCAGCGTTCGGGGGTCGAACACCGGGGAGCTGTTTTTT. Amino acids: CASSVRGSNTGELFF. The V gene is TRBV9, the J gene TRBJ2-2; possibly TRBD2 for D (6 bases). The CDR3 contains 15 residues. Germline V gene sequence: CDR1 SGDLS, CDR2 YYNGEE. V was cut by 2 bases and J by 0 bases, with 8 bases left in between.

This chain links TRBV2 with TRBJ1-2; possibly TRBD1 for D (5 bases). The CDR3 loop spans 14 amino acids. Germline V gene lookup returns CDR1 SNHLY and CDR2 FYNNEI. V shed 3 bases and J shed 4 bases, with 12 bases lying between them. Here the CDR3 DNA reads TGTGCCAGCAGTGAGTCTCAGGGCGGCTATGGCTACACCTTC. The encoded protein is CASSESQGGYGYTF.

In this sample, this clone turned up once. V usage is TRBV2 and J usage is TRBJ1-1; no reliable D call. Germline CDR1 reads SNHLY; CDR2 reads FYNNEI. This CDR3 is built from 15 residues. With 2 bases removed from V and 1 base from J, the gap between germline ends came to 11 bases. The CDR3 nucleotides read TGTGCCAGCAGTGAACTTCAGTCTAGGAACACTGAAGCTTTCTTT. Protein: CASSELQSRNTEAFF.

The V and J genes are TRBV29-1 and TRBJ2-5; tentatively, D is TRBD2 (6 bases). The V gene's germline CDR1 is SQVTM and CDR2 ANQGSEA. With 0 bases removed from V and 9 bases from J, the gap between germline ends came to 14 bases. The CDR3 totals 13 residues. CDR3 DNA sequence: TGCAGCGTTGAAGATCGGGCGGGATGGGCCCAGTACTTC. Its translation: CSVEDRAGWAQYF.